Listed below are T cell receptor beta chains from one sample, sequenced in a study of T cells in Graves' hyperthyroidism and ophthalmopathy. TCRdb used MiXCR to reprocess the multiplex PCR reads, holding one entry per CDR3 protein. The table includes roughly 580,000 distinct CDR3 sequences, 35% to 55% detected once. The sequenced material came from peripheral blood or thyroid tissue (not recorded which). The source of these receptors is a young woman with Graves' hyperthyroidism. CDR3s include the opening cysteine and the closing phenylalanine or tryptophan. A D gene is named only where the DNA matches it firmly. The size field is filled for only some rows; it gives once, few, many or a size class.

DNA: TGTGCCATCAGTGAGCCAGCTAGCTCTGGGGCCAACGTCCTGACTTTC
CDR3: CAISEPASSGANVLTF
D: .
size: .
V: TRBV10-3
J: TRBJ2-6

DNA: TGTGCCAGCAGCTCAGGGGTAGGGGGGGCCTTCTCTAGCACTGCAGGGGACGAGCAGTACTTC
CDR3: CASSSGVGGAFSSTAGDEQYF
D: .
size: once
V: TRBV6-1
J: TRBJ2-7

DNA: TGTGCTAGAGTGGACAGGGATAACTATGGCTACACCTTC
CDR3: CARVDRDNYGYTF
D: TRBD1
size: .
V: TRBV25-1
J: TRBJ1-2

DNA: TGCAGCACACAGGGTTGGGGTGAAAAACTGTTTTTT
CDR3: CSTQGWGEKLFF
D: .
size: .
V: TRBV29-1
J: TRBJ1-4

DNA: TGCGCCAGCAGCCATGTATCCGGGACCAACTATGGCTACACCTTC
CDR3: CASSHVSGTNYGYTF
D: .
size: .
V: TRBV7-3
J: TRBJ1-2

DNA: TGTGCCATCCGTGCGGGACAGGGCTCGGGTACCCTCCACTTT
CDR3: CAIRAGQGSGTLHF
D: TRBD1
size: .
V: TRBV10-3
J: TRBJ1-6

DNA: TGTGCCAGCCCGTGGAACGGCGCGTCTGGGGCCAACGTCCTGACTTTC
CDR3: CASPWNGASGANVLTF
D: .
size: many
V: TRBV12-3/TRBV12-4
J: TRBJ2-6

DNA: TGTGCCAGCAGTTCCGGGACTAGCGGAGCCTACGAGCAGTACTTC
CDR3: CASSSGTSGAYEQYF
D: TRBD2
size: few
V: TRBV25-1
J: TRBJ2-7

DNA: TGTGCCAGCAGCCCGGGACCCAATCCCCTAAGGGGGCAGTACTTC
CDR3: CASSPGPNPLRGQYF
D: .
size: .
V: TRBV7-6
J: TRBJ2-7

DNA: TGCGCCAGCAGCCGGGACAGGGGCTCCGGGCAGTACTTC
CDR3: CASSRDRGSGQYF
D: TRBD1
size: many
V: TRBV10-2
J: TRBJ2-7

DNA: TGTGCCAGCAGCTTATCCCTATCCCCGGGACAGATGCGTGGCTACACCTTC
CDR3: CASSLSLSPGQMRGYTF
D: TRBD1
size: .
V: TRBV11-1
J: TRBJ1-2

DNA: TGTGCCAGCAGCTTTGCGGGAGCCGAGACCCAGTACTTC
CDR3: CASSFAGAETQYF
D: TRBD2
size: many
V: TRBV7-2
J: TRBJ2-5

DNA: TGTGCCAGCAGCTCGGGACATGCCCTCTATGGCTACACCTTC
CDR3: CASSSGHALYGYTF
D: .
size: few
V: TRBV7-9
J: TRBJ1-2

DNA: TGTGCCAGCAGCCTACAGGGGATGGGTAATGAAAAACTGTTTTTT
CDR3: CASSLQGMGNEKLFF
D: TRBD1
size: .
V: TRBV2
J: TRBJ1-4

DNA: TGTGCCAGCATTCATAGCGGGAGTGGTGAGACCCAGTACTTC
CDR3: CASIHSGSGETQYF
D: TRBD2
size: many
V: TRBV2
J: TRBJ2-5

DNA: TGTGCCAGCAGTTCCCCTTGGGGCACTGAAGCTTTCTTT
CDR3: CASSSPWGTEAFF
D: .
size: few
V: TRBV14
J: TRBJ1-1

DNA: TGTGCCAGCAGCTTGGACAGGGCCTATGGCTACACCTTC
CDR3: CASSLDRAYGYTF
D: TRBD1
size: many
V: TRBV19
J: TRBJ1-2

DNA: TGCGCCAGCAGCTTGGGAGGGGGCCCTACATCTGAAGCTTTCTTT
CDR3: CASSLGGGPTSEAFF
D: TRBD1
size: few
V: TRBV5-1
J: TRBJ1-1

DNA: TGTGCCAGCAGCCCAACAGGGGTGGGCCTGTTTTTT
CDR3: CASSPTGVGLFF
D: TRBD1
size: .
V: TRBV9
J: TRBJ1-4

DNA: TGTGCCAGCAGCTTGGTAGGGACAGTGAGAAATGAAAAACTGTTTTTT
CDR3: CASSLVGTVRNEKLFF
D: TRBD1
size: .
V: TRBV11-1
J: TRBJ1-4

DNA: TGTGCCACCAGCCCTAGCTCCTACGAGCAGTACTTC
CDR3: CATSPSSYEQYF
D: .
size: many
V: TRBV15
J: TRBJ2-7

DNA: TGCAGCGTTGAAGATCCGACAGGGGCCTCCTACGAGCAGTACTTC
CDR3: CSVEDPTGASYEQYF
D: TRBD1
size: many
V: TRBV29-1
J: TRBJ2-7

DNA: TGTGCCAGCAGTTACGAGTGGAATTCCTACGAGCAGTACTTC
CDR3: CASSYEWNSYEQYF
D: .
size: .
V: TRBV6-5
J: TRBJ2-7

DNA: TGTGCCAGCAGTTTCGGGACAGGGGGCTTAACTCAGCCCCAGCATTTT
CDR3: CASSFGTGGLTQPQHF
D: TRBD1
size: .
V: TRBV12-3/TRBV12-4
J: TRBJ1-5